Shown below are 24 T cell receptor beta chains from a single sample sequenced in a study of blood T cell repertoires in COVID-19. Assay: immunoSEQ multiplex PCR; the TCRdb copy retains only in-frame clones and omits some. The sample lists fewer than 25,000 clones, roughly nine tenths occurring once. The material sequenced was peripheral blood. The receptors were gathered from a human donor in a cohort sampled during active COVID-19.

The chain uses TRBV7-2 and TRBJ2-3; no reliable D call. Trimming stripped 1 base from V and 2 bases from J, with 7 bases between. CDR3 size: 14 residues. Germline V gene lookup returns CDR1 SGHTA and CDR2 FQGNSA. CDR3 coding DNA: TGTGCCAGCAGCTTAGGGCCTGCCACAGATACGCAGTATTTT. This codes for CASSLGPATDTQYF.

This clone occurred once. This sequence joins TRBV19 and TRBJ1-1, with 12 positions matching TRBD1. The germline CDR1 and CDR2 sequences are LNHDA and SQIVND (reference sequence). V shed 6 bases, J shed 5 bases, and the junction held 16 bases outside the gene matches. The length of the CDR3 is 18 residues. The CDR3 is CASSPSPRDRGRWTEAFF. As DNA, the CDR3 is TGTGCCAGTAGCCCATCACCCAGGGACAGGGGGCGTTGGACTGAAGCTTTCTTT.

The chain is built from TRBV27 and TRBJ2-1, with D hard to call. The CDR3 sequence is 16 residues long. Trimming shortened V by 0 bases and J by 2 bases, and 11 bases separated the two germline ends. Germline assignment: CDR1 MNHEY and CDR2 SMNVEV (reference sequence). CDR3: CASSLSANEAYNEQFF. CDR3 bases: TGTGCCAGCAGTTTATCGGCCAACGAGGCCTACAATGAGCAGTTCTTC.

This chain uses TRBV7-2 with TRBJ2-7; 10 nucleotides line up with TRBD1. The CDR3 runs to 16 residues. Trimming cost V 5 bases and J 2 bases; bases outside gene matches: 9. Germline-derived CDR1 and CDR2 are SGHTA and FQGNSA. The CDR3 DNA is TGTGCCAGCAGCCCCCGGGACAGGGGCTCAGCCTACGAGCAGTACTTC. As protein: CASSPRDRGSAYEQYF.

The V gene is TRBV24-1, the J gene TRBJ2-3; no definite D call. Trimming left V 1 base short and J 6 bases short, with 10 bases between. This CDR3 contains 14 residues. Germline loops: CDR1 KGHDR, CDR2 SFDVKD. The CDR3 DNA reads as TGTGCCACCAGTGATTTATCTAGGTCCGATACGCAGTATTTT. Residues: CATSDLSRSDTQYF.

The chain couples TRBV18 to TRBJ2-7, with D possibly TRBD1 on 8 matching bases. Germline values: CDR1 KGHSH, CDR2 LQKENI. With 4 bases removed from V and 2 bases from J, the gap between germline ends came to 15 bases. This CDR3 has 15 amino acids. The CDR3 sequence: CASSQTGGDPYEQYF. The CDR3 coding sequence is TGTGCCAGCTCACAAACAGGGGGGGACCCCTACGAGCAGTACTTC.

The V and J genes are TRBV20-1 and TRBJ1-2; no firm D call. The CDR3 sequence is 10 residues long. Trimming removed 5 bases from V and 1 base from J, with 2 bases in between. Germline V gene lookup returns CDR1 DFQATT and CDR2 SNEGSKA (reference sequence). The CDR3 loop reads CSAYNYGYTF. CDR3 nucleotides: TGCAGTGCTTATAACTATGGCTACACCTTC.

The chain joins TRBV7-9 to TRBJ2-5, with D possibly being TRBD2 (6 bases). The CDR3 has 14 amino acids. Trimming left V 6 bases short and J 2 bases short, with 13 bases between. Germline lookup yields CDR1 SEHNR and CDR2 FQNEAQ (reference sequence). Here the CDR3 DNA reads TGTGCCAGCAGTGAGGGAGGCGGACAAGAGACCCAGTACTTC. Translating it yields CASSEGGGQETQYF. The full variable domain, its missing parts supplied by reference TRBV7-9 and TRBJ2-5, is DTGVSQNPRHKITKRGQNVTFRCDPISEHNRLYWYRQTLGQGPEFLTYFQNEAQLEKSRLLSDRFSAERPKGSFSTLEIQRTEQGDSAMYLCASSEGGGQETQYFGPGTRLLVL.

V usage is TRBV4-3 and J usage is TRBJ2-1; 9 bases agree with TRBD2. Germline V CDR1 and CDR2: LGHNA, YSLEER. V dropped 4 bases and J dropped 8; count of bases not matched to a gene: 9. The CDR3 totals 15 residues. In DNA form, the CDR3 reads TGCGCCAGCAGCCTGACTTGGACTAGCGAGTATGAGCAGTTCTTC. Translated, it gives CASSLTWTSEYEQFF.

J is TRBJ1-6 and V is TRBV20-1, with D hard to call. Trimming stripped 3 bases from V and 6 bases from J, with 12 bases between. CDR1 is DFQATT and CDR2 is SNEGSKA in the germline V gene (reference sequence). The CDR3 contains 14 residues. The CDR3 is CSASTGIFNSPLHF. CDR3 DNA: TGCAGTGCTAGTACGGGGATTTTTAATTCACCCCTCCACTTT.

J is TRBJ2-1 and V is TRBV19; 12 nucleotides agree with TRBD2. J was trimmed by 10 bases and V by 3 bases; bases with no gene match: 16. The germline V gene encodes CDR1 LNHDA and CDR2 SQIVND (reference sequence). This CDR3 contains 18 residues. CDR3: CASSIRGSWLAGGEEQFF. CDR3 in DNA: TGTGCCAGTAGTATCCGCGGCAGCTGGCTAGCGGGGGGGGAGGAGCAGTTCTTC.

V is TRBV5-4 and J is TRBJ2-7; perhaps TRBD1 as D (5 bases). V lost 0 bases and J lost 6, with 10 bases in between. The CDR3 length is 13 residues. Germline V gives CDR1 SGHNT, CDR2 YYREEE (reference sequence). The chain's CDR3 is CASSLGQGREQYV. DNA of the CDR3: TGTGCCAGCAGCTTGGGGCAGGGTCGCGAGCAGTACGTC.

This clone was seen a single time. This sequence joins TRBV6-1 and TRBJ2-5; tentative D call: TRBD1 (6 bases). Deletions cut 2 bases from V and 1 base from J, with 11 bases between. The CDR3 has 15 amino acids. CDR1 is MNHNS and CDR2 is SASEGT in the germline V gene. The CDR3 region has the DNA TGTGCCAGCAGTGAACTTGACAGGAGCCAAGAGACCCAGTACTTC. This encodes CASSELDRSQETQYF.

This clone was observed once. V and J are TRBV5-4 and TRBJ2-7, with 7 nucleotides matching TRBD1. V shed 1 base and J 2 bases; nucleotides not matched to a gene: 0. Germline V lookup: CDR1 SGHNT, CDR2 YYREEE (reference sequence). CDR3 length equals 13 residues. CDR3 nucleotides: TGTGCCAGCAGCTTGACAGGGGCCTACGAGCAGTACTTC. It translates to CASSLTGAYEQYF.

The chain uses TRBV9 and TRBJ2-1, with D maybe TRBD2 (5 bases). Trimming shortened V by 4 bases and J by 8 bases, and 13 bases separated the two germline ends. CDR1 is SGDLS, CDR2 YYNGEE, per germline. CDR3 length: 13 amino acids. DNA for the CDR3: TGTGCCAGCAGCCCCCCGGTGGAGGATGAGCAGTTCTTC. This gives the protein CASSPPVEDEQFF.

The J gene is TRBJ2-4, the V gene TRBV3-1 (or the pseudogene TRBV3-2), with D tentatively TRBD1 (6 bases). Looked up from germline, CDR1 is LGHDT and CDR2 is YNNKEL (reference sequence). The germline V and J ends were trimmed by 4 bases and 0 bases, with 13 bases remaining between them. CDR3 length equals 16 residues. CDR3 loop: CASSLGTNLAKNIQYF. Here the CDR3 DNA reads TGTGCCAGCAGCCTCGGGACAAATCTAGCCAAAAACATTCAGTACTTC.

The V gene is TRBV2, the J gene TRBJ2-5, with a weak D call TRBD1 (6 bases). V was trimmed by 3 bases and J by 7 bases, leaving 9 bases between them. The CDR3 consists of 12 residues. Germline V lookup: CDR1 SNHLY, CDR2 FYNNEI. The CDR3: CASSDRGGTQYF. The CDR3 DNA sequence: TGTGCCAGCAGTGACAGGGGTGGGACCCAGTACTTC.

The chain carries TRBV5-1 and TRBJ1-3; D call uncertain. Trimming took 0 bases from V and 4 from J, leaving 8 bases between them. The germline V gene has CDR1 SGHRS and CDR2 YFSETQ. The CDR3 runs 14 residues. CDR3 in DNA: TGCGCCAGCAGCTTGGATCGTCTGGGAAACACCATATATTTT. Protein product: CASSLDRLGNTIYF.

This clone showed up just once. The rearrangement links TRBV25-1 to TRBJ1-2, with a tentative D call TRBD1 (6 bases). From germline, CDR1 is MGHDK and CDR2 SYGVNS. V gave up 7 bases and J gave up 1 base, with 13 bases separating them. The CDR3 has 14 amino acids. The CDR3 protein is CASTPTGFNYGYTF. Here the CDR3 DNA reads TGTGCCAGCACCCCGACAGGTTTTAACTATGGCTACACCTTC.

The chain combines TRBV2 with TRBJ1-2; D gene uncertain. This CDR3 has 12 residues. CDR1 is SNHLY and CDR2 is FYNNEI in the germline V gene. Trimming stripped 3 bases from V and 2 bases from J, with 4 bases between. This CDR3 reads CASSESNYGYTF. CDR3 nucleotides: TGTGCCAGCAGTGAGTCGAACTATGGCTACACCTTC. Supplemented by reference TRBV2 and TRBJ1-2, the full variable domain reads EPEVTQTPSHQVTQMGQEVILRCVPISNHLYFYWYRQILGQKVEFLVSFYNNEISEKSEIFDDQFSVERPDGSNFTLKIRSTKLEDSAMYFCASSESNYGYTFGSGTRLTVV.

The chain uses TRBV6-2 or TRBV6-3 and TRBJ2-1, with a possible D match to TRBD1 (6 bases). The germline V gene has CDR1 MNHEY and CDR2 SVGEGT. V was pared by 5 bases and J by 7 bases, with 18 bases between. This CDR3 is 15 amino acids long. The CDR3 is CASSPQDSLKNEQFF. CDR3 nucleotide sequence: TGTGCCAGCAGTCCCCAGGACAGTTTAAAAAATGAGCAGTTCTTC.

The CDR3 nucleotides are TGCGCCAGCAGCCTGGACGCCGGGGTACTTGGGAGTGAGCAGTTCTTC. This codes for CASSLDAGVLGSEQFF. V and J are TRBV5-1 and TRBJ2-1, with a possible D match to TRBD2 (5 bases). CDR3 length equals 16 residues. Per germline, CDR1 SGHRS and CDR2 YFSETQ. The V and J ends lost 4 bases and 9 bases respectively, with 23 bases between them.

J is TRBJ1-2 and V is TRBV6-2 or TRBV6-3; weak D call: TRBD1 (5 bases). This CDR3 has 13 amino acids. Trimming cost V 5 bases and J 3 bases, with 10 bases left between them. Germline V gives CDR1 MNHEY, CDR2 SVGEGT. The CDR3 DNA follows: TGTGCCAGCAGTCAGGGCTCATACTATGGCTACACCTTC. As protein: CASSQGSYYGYTF.

The rearrangement joins TRBV4-3 to TRBJ2-7; 11 nucleotides line up with TRBD2. Germline-derived CDR1 and CDR2 are LGHNA and YSLEER. The V segment lost 2 bases and the J segment 3 bases; nucleotides outside the gene matches: 6. The CDR3 has 16 amino acids. In nucleotides, the CDR3 is TGCGCCAGCAGCCAACTGGGACTAGCGGACCACTACGAGCAGTACGTC. This translates into CASSQLGLADHYEQYV.